What follows are 24 T cell receptor beta chains derived from one specimen sequenced in a study of early T cells in non-severe SARS-CoV-2 infection. MiXCR, run by TCRdb on the 5' RACE reads, gives a single entry per CDR3 protein. This sample carries about 98,000 distinct CDR3 sequences, about 10% of them seen once, and the ten largest clones take around 5.1%. The sequencing sample was made of whole blood. These receptors were obtained from an adult who was a healthcare worker with PCR-confirmed SARS-CoV-2 infection or an uninfected control (not recorded which).

V gene TRBV3-1 combines with J gene TRBJ2-5, with 11 bases fitting TRBD2. The V segment lost 4 bases and the J segment 2 bases; nucleotides outside the gene matches: 3. The germline gives CDR1 LGHDT, CDR2 YNNKEL (reference sequence). There are 15 residues in the CDR3. CDR3 loop: CASSPGTSGQETQYF. In nucleotides, the CDR3 is TGTGCCAGCAGCCCCGGGACTAGCGGACAAGAGACCCAGTACTTC.

The gene calls are TRBV4-1 and TRBJ2-3; 7 bases agree with TRBD2. Germline loops: CDR1 MGHRA, CDR2 YSYEKL. The CDR3 spans 16 residues. V was pared by 3 bases and J by 1 base, with 7 bases of the junction left unmatched. The CDR3 sequence is CASSHQSAGGTDTQYF. CDR3 bases: TGCGCCAGCAGCCACCAGTCTGCGGGAGGCACAGATACGCAGTATTTT.

This clonotype came up many times. The J gene is TRBJ1-5, the V gene TRBV20-1, with TRBD1 as a possible D gene (5 bases). The CDR3 runs 14 residues. Germline V gene lookup returns CDR1 DFQATT and CDR2 SNEGSKA (reference sequence). V lost 5 bases and J 0 bases, leaving 11 bases between the germline ends. As DNA, the CDR3 is TGCAGTGCTCTACGGACACATAGCAATCAGCCCCAGCATTTT. Translating it yields CSALRTHSNQPQHF.

This clonotype has ten or more counts. The chain has TRBV25-1 and TRBJ1-1; maybe TRBD1 (5 bases). CDR1 is MGHDK, CDR2 SYGVNS, per germline. The germline V and J ends were trimmed by 4 bases and 4 bases, with 13 bases remaining between them. The length of the CDR3 is 14 residues. The DNA for the CDR3 is TGTGCCAGCAGTGGGAATCGGAGGGGCACTGAAGCTTTCTTT. Translating it yields CASSGNRRGTEAFF.

In its sample, this clonotype was seen many times. CDR3: CASSVGPNTDTQYF. As DNA, the CDR3 is TGTGCCAGCAGCGTAGGTCCCAACACAGATACGCAGTATTTT. V is TRBV9 and J is TRBJ2-3; D unclear. CDR3 size: 14 residues. V lost 0 bases and J lost 2, with 7 bases in between. Germline V gene sequence: CDR1 SGDLS, CDR2 YYNGEE.

This chain uses TRBV13 with TRBJ1-1; TRBD1 matches at 7 bases. This CDR3 spans 15 amino acids. V was clipped by 5 bases and J by 6 bases; unmatched bases: 12. The V gene's germline CDR1 is PRHDT and CDR2 FYEKMQ (reference sequence). CDR3 nucleotide sequence: TGTGCCAGCAGCCCGACCGACAGGGCTTCGCCTGAAGCTTTCTTT. It specifies CASSPTDRASPEAFF. The full variable domain, in which reference TRBV13 and TRBJ1-1 provide the parts outside the CDR3, is AAGVIQSPRHLIKEKRETATLKCYPIPRHDTVYWYQQGPGQDPQFLISFYEKMQSDKGSIPDRFSAQQFSDYHSELNMSSLELGDSALYFCASSPTDRASPEAFFGQGTRLTVV.

This chain joins TRBV5-4 and TRBJ1-1, with 7 bases aligning to TRBD1. V lost 4 bases to trimming and J lost 8 bases; unmatched junction nucleotides: 14. Germline CDR1 is SGHNT and CDR2 is YYREEE (reference sequence). This CDR3 has 15 amino acids. The CDR3 loop reads CASSPTGTAQLEAFF. CDR3 nucleotide sequence: TGTGCCAGCAGCCCCACCGGGACAGCCCAGTTGGAAGCTTTCTTT.

This clonotype was recorded many times. The rearrangement joins TRBV5-1 to TRBJ2-3; 10 positions agree with TRBD1. The CDR3 is made up of 15 amino acids. The V gene's germline CDR1 is SGHRS and CDR2 YFSETQ. V shed 4 bases and J 5 bases; nucleotides not matched to a gene: 7. CDR3 in amino acids: CASSTMGQGRDTQYF. CDR3 coding DNA: TGCGCCAGCAGCACCATGGGACAGGGGAGAGATACGCAGTATTTT.

This clonotype was detected a few times. This chain joins TRBV28 and TRBJ2-5, with D perhaps matching TRBD1 (6 bases). Looked up from germline, CDR1 is MDHEN and CDR2 is SYDVKM. This CDR3 has 18 amino acids. Trimming removed 3 bases at V and 4 bases at J, with 24 bases between. The CDR3 DNA reads TGTGCCAGCAGTTTTCCGCCTGCAGGGTACAGGGTCGGAGAGACCCAGTACTTC. Its translation is CASSFPPAGYRVGETQYF.

At least ten counts were recorded for this clonotype. This sequence joins TRBV2 and TRBJ2-3, with 8 bases identical to TRBD2. Germline trimming cut 6 bases from V and 7 bases from J; bases unmatched to any gene: 12. This CDR3 is 15 amino acids long. CDR1 and CDR2 from the germline V gene are SNHLY and FYNNEI. CDR3 in amino acids: CASRVITSGSHTQYF. The CDR3 nucleotides are TGTGCCAGCAGAGTGATAACTAGCGGCTCCCATACGCAGTATTTT. Full variable domain (rest looked up from reference TRBV2 and TRBJ2-3): EPEVTQTPSHQVTQMGQEVILRCVPISNHLYFYWYRQILGQKVEFLVSFYNNEISEKSEIFDDQFSVERPDGSNFTLKIRSTKLEDSAMYFCASRVITSGSHTQYFGPGTRLTVL.

The chain is built from TRBV7-9 and TRBJ2-7; the D gene is possibly TRBD1 (5 bases). CDR3 length: 15 amino acids. Trimming cost V 3 bases and J 1 base, with 13 bases left between them. Germline lookup yields CDR1 SEHNR and CDR2 FQNEAQ (reference sequence). The CDR3 sequence: CASSFPGAGSYEQYF. The CDR3 DNA reads TGTGCCAGCAGCTTCCCTGGGGCAGGATCCTACGAGCAGTACTTC.

This clonotype was detected many times. The chain uses TRBV9 and TRBJ2-1; 10 nucleotides agree with TRBD1. V dropped 3 bases and J dropped 6; count of bases not matched to a gene: 0. Germline assignment: CDR1 SGDLS and CDR2 YYNGEE. This CDR3 is 13 amino acids long. In DNA form, the CDR3 reads TGTGCCAGCAGCGGGGACAGGGGCAATGAGCAGTTCTTC. Its translation is CASSGDRGNEQFF. Combining the CDR3 with reference TRBV9 and TRBJ2-1 gives the whole variable domain DSGVTQTPKHLITATGQRVTLRCSPRSGDLSVYWYQQSLDQGLQFLIQYYNGEERAKGNILERFSAQQFPDLHSELNLSSLELGDSALYFCASSGDRGNEQFFGPGTRLTVL.

This clonotype was found many times. V is TRBV12-3 or TRBV12-4 and J is TRBJ1-2; tentative D call: TRBD1 (5 bases). The V gene lost 7 bases and the J gene lost 2 bases, with 14 bases spanning the gap. The length of the CDR3 is 14 residues. The CDR3, as DNA: TGTGCCAGCACCGATCGGGGGAAAAACTATGGCTACACCTTC. Translation gives CASTDRGKNYGYTF.

The V and J genes are TRBV18 and TRBJ2-1; D might be TRBD1 (5 bases). The CDR3 loop spans 14 amino acids. Per the germline V gene, CDR1 is KGHSH and CDR2 is LQKENI. Trimming pared 1 base from V and 6 bases from J, leaving 10 bases between. DNA of the CDR3: TGTGCCAGCTCACCACTTCAGGGTGCCAATGAGCAGTTCTTC. It encodes CASSPLQGANEQFF.

The rearrangement uses TRBV6-6 and TRBJ2-3, with TRBD2 matching 11 bases. V was clipped by 2 bases and J by 0 bases; unmatched bases: 7. Germline V gene lookup returns CDR1 MNHNY and CDR2 SVGAGI (reference sequence). The CDR3 extends over 18 amino acids. For the CDR3, the DNA is TGTGCCAGCAGTTACCCCCCGGGACTAGCGGCTAGCACAGATACGCAGTATTTT. As protein: CASSYPPGLAASTDTQYF.

This clonotype has more than one count but fewer than ten. This rearrangement joins TRBV30 to TRBJ2-5; possibly TRBD1 or TRBD2 for D (5 bases each). The germline gives CDR1 GTSNPN, CDR2 SVGIG (reference sequence). Trimming removed 0 bases at V and 5 bases at J, with 10 bases between. The CDR3 length is 13 residues. The CDR3 DNA is TGTGCCTGGAGTGTACTAGAGGGGGAGACCCAGTACTTC. It is translated as CAWSVLEGETQYF. Together with reference TRBV30 and TRBJ2-5, the CDR3 gives the full variable domain: SQTIHQWPATLVQPVGSPLSLECTVEGTSNPNLYWYRQAAGRGLQLLFYSVGIGQISSEVPQNLSASRPQDRQFILSSKKLLLSDSGFYLCAWSVLEGETQYFGPGTRLLVL.

The sample holds many counts of this clonotype. The CDR3 protein is CASTPPGQPQHF. Here the CDR3 DNA reads TGTGCCAGCACGCCCCCCGGTCAGCCCCAGCATTTT. This chain uses TRBV28 with TRBJ1-5; no reliable D call. The V end lost 7 bases, the J end lost 6 bases, and 10 bases lay between the germline ends. The CDR3 consists of 12 residues. Germline CDR1 MDHEN, CDR2 SYDVKM.

V gene TRBV2 combines with J gene TRBJ1-1; D is undetermined. V lost 2 bases, J lost 4 bases, and 11 bases lay in between. CDR1 is SNHLY, CDR2 FYNNEI, per germline. The CDR3 extends over 14 amino acids. The CDR3 region is CASSERRVITEAFF. The CDR3 region has the DNA TGTGCCAGCAGTGAACGGAGAGTGATCACTGAAGCTTTCTTT.

This rearrangement joins TRBV5-6 to TRBJ2-1; maybe TRBD2 (5 bases). The CDR3 extends over 14 amino acids. V was trimmed by 0 bases and J by 6 bases, leaving 10 bases between them. Germline CDR1 and CDR2: SGHDT and YYEEEE. The DNA of the CDR3 is TGTGCCAGCAGCTTGGTAGGAGGTACCAATGAGCAGTTCTTC. Translating gives CASSLVGGTNEQFF. The variable domain in full, with the rest retrieved from reference TRBV5-6 and TRBJ2-1, is DAGVTQSPTHLIKTRGQQVTLRCSPKSGHDTVSWYQQALGQGPQFIFQYYEEEERQRGNFPDRFSGHQFPNYSSELNVNALLLGDSALYLCASSLVGGTNEQFFGPGTRLTVL.

This clonotype was picked up a small number of times. This chain joins TRBV6-5 and TRBJ2-3; D remains ambiguous. This CDR3 has 15 amino acids. Germline V CDR1 and CDR2: MNHEY, SVGAGI. Between the trimmed V and J ends, which lost 0 bases and 5 bases, there was a span of 12 bases. CDR3 DNA sequence: TGTGCCAGCAGTTACTCAGGCCCGAGGTTAGATACGCAGTATTTT. It specifies CASSYSGPRLDTQYF.

This chain joins TRBV7-2 and TRBJ2-1; a weak D match, TRBD2 (5 bases). V was cut by 5 bases and J by 6 bases, with 14 bases left in between. The germline V gene encodes CDR1 SGHTA and CDR2 FQGNSA. This CDR3 comprises 14 residues. CDR3 loop: CASSPSSWGNEQFF. The CDR3 region has the DNA TGTGCCAGCAGCCCTAGCTCCTGGGGCAATGAGCAGTTCTTC.

V gene TRBV28 combines with J gene TRBJ1-2, with 7 bases matching TRBD1. V shed 7 bases and J 13 bases; nucleotides not matched to a gene: 12. In germline, CDR1 is MDHEN, CDR2 SYDVKM. The CDR3 has 12 amino acids. This CDR3 is CASTPETGPLTF. CDR3 sequence (DNA): TGTGCCAGCACCCCAGAGACAGGGCCCCTCACCTTC.

The rearrangement links TRBV11-2 to TRBJ1-6; perhaps TRBD1 as D (6 bases). The CDR3 spans 15 residues. V shed 2 bases and J shed 7 bases, with 12 bases lying between them. Looked up from germline, CDR1 is SGHAT and CDR2 is FQNNGV. The CDR3 loop is CASSLRGLGNSPLHF. The DNA for the CDR3 is TGTGCCAGCAGCTTACGGGGGCTTGGAAATTCACCCCTCCACTTT. The whole variable domain, filled in from reference TRBV11-2 and TRBJ1-6, reads EAGVAQSPRYKIIEKRQSVAFWCNPISGHATLYWYQQILGQGPKLLIQFQNNGVVDDSQLPKDRFSAERLKGVDSTLKIQPAKLEDSAVYLCASSLRGLGNSPLHFGNGTRLTVT.

CDR3 nucleotide sequence: TGTGCCAGCAGTTTATCCCGGGGGTATGGCTACACCTTC. It codes for CASSLSRGYGYTF. The chain links TRBV12-3 or TRBV12-4 to TRBJ1-2; D might be TRBD1 (5 bases). Trimming took off 2 bases at V and 5 bases at J, with 9 bases between the two ends. This CDR3 contains 13 residues.